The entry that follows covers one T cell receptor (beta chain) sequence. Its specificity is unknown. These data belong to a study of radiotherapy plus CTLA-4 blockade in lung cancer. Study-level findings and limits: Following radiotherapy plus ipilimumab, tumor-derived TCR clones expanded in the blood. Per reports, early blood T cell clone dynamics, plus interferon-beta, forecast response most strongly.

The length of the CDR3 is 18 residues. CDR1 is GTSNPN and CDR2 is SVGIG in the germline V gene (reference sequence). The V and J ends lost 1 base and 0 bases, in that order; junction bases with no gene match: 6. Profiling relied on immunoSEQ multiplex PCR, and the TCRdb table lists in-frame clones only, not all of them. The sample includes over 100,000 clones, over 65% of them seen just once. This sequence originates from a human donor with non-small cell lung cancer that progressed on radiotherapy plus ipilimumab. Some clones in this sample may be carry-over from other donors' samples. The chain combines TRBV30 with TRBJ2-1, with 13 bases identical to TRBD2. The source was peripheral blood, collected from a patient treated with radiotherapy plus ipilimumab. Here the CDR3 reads CAWSATSGGFPSYNEQFF. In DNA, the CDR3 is TGTGCCTGGAGTGCGACTAGCGGGGGGTTTCCCTCCTACAATGAGCAGTTCTTC.